The clone carrying this T cell receptor (beta chain) appeared many times. The data are from a study of identical twins. CDR1 is SGHRS and CDR2 is YFSETQ in the germline V gene. Trimming took 0 bases from V and 3 from J; bases not matched to a gene: 2. There are 14 residues in the CDR3. TCRdb analysed the 5' RACE reads with MiXCR anew, one entry per CDR3 protein. This sample has 420,000 or so distinct CDR3 sequences, with about 18% found just once. Material for sequencing was naive T cells sorted from blood. This sequence joins TRBV5-1 and TRBJ2-7; 8 nucleotides agree with TRBD1. The receptor comes from a man aged 50-59 years in good health. The CDR3 coding sequence is TGCGCCAGCAGCTTGGCGGACAGGGTCTACGAGCAGTACTTC. Its protein is CASSLADRVYEQYF.